Given below is one T cell receptor beta chain in context. This entry belongs to a study of blood T cell repertoires in COVID-19. For the study at large: Acute and convalescent COVID-19 specimens originated in the United States, Italy and Spain.

The CDR3 consists of 14 residues. V gave up 4 bases and J gave up 0 bases, with 10 bases separating them. CDR1 and CDR2 (germline): MNHEY, SVGEGT. Method: immunoSEQ multiplex PCR; TCRdb's copy keeps in-frame clones and lacks some. The top ten hold about 2.5% of the sample, which has approximately 70,000 clones, roughly nine tenths seen once. Sequences were obtained from peripheral blood. The rearrangement joins TRBV6-2 or TRBV6-3 to TRBJ2-7, with D possibly matching TRBD1 (6 bases). The TCR was taken from a human donor in a cohort sampled during active COVID-19. The CDR3 protein is CASSLGHYSYEQYF. The CDR3 DNA sequence: TGTGCCAGCAGTTTGGGACACTACTCCTACGAGCAGTACTTC.